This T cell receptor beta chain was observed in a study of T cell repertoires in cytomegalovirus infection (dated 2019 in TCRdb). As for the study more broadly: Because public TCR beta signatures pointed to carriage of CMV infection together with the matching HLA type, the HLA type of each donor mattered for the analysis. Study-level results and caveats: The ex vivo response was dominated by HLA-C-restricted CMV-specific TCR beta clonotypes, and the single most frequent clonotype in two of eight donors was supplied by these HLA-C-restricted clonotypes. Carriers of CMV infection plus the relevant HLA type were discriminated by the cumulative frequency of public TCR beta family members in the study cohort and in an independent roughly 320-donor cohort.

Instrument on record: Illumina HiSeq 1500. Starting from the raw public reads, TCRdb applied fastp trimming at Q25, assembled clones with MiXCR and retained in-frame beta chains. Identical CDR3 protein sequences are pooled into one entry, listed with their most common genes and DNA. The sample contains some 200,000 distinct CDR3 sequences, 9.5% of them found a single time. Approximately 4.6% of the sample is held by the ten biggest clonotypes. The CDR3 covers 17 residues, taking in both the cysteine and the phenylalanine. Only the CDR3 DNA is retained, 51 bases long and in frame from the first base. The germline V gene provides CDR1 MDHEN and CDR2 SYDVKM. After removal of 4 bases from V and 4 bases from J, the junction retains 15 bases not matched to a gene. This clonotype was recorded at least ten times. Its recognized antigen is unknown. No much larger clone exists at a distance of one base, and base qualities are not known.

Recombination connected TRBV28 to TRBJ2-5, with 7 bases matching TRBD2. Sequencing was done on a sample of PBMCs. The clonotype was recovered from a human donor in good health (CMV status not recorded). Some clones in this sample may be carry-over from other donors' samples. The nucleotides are TGTGCCAGCAGTTCAGTCCTCTCAGCGGGGTCCAGAGAGACCCAGTACTTC. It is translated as CASSSVLSAGSRETQYF.